Described below is a single T cell receptor beta chain sequence and its context. The data were obtained in a study of blood T cell repertoires in COVID-19. Generated by immunoSEQ multiplex PCR, the TCRdb table keeps only in-frame clones and is missing some. The sample contains around 29,000 clones, roughly two thirds of which appear only once. Trimming pared 2 bases from V and 6 bases from J, leaving 8 bases between. The CDR3 runs to 13 residues. Germline V gene sequence: CDR1 SGHTA, CDR2 FQGNSA. J is TRBJ2-1 and V is TRBV7-2; no reliable D call. What was sequenced was peripheral blood. This receptor was identified in a human donor in a cohort sampled during active COVID-19. The CDR3 nucleotides are TGTGCCAGCAGCTTATCACAGTCCAATGAGCAGTTCTTC. Residues: CASSLSQSNEQFF.